This section outlines one T cell receptor beta chain sequence together with its context. What it binds is not known. With a much larger clone just one base away, this may be a read error. Lactation, pregnancy, other autoimmune disease or uncontrolled infection excluded patients. The blood was taken when hyperthyroidism was first diagnosed, before any ophthalmopathy symptoms showed up. CDR3 size: 15 residues. Between the trimmed V and J ends, which lost 6 bases and 3 bases, there was a span of 15 bases. The V gene's germline CDR1 is SNHLY and CDR2 FYNNEI. The entry originates in a study of T cells in Graves' hyperthyroidism and ophthalmopathy. About the research overall: Peripheral blood sampling occurred at initial diagnosis, before any treatment.

Study-wide findings and caveats: From stable hyperthyroidism, ophthalmopathy was separated by a 13 V-J model.

The TCR beta CDR3 regions underwent amplification using RNA transcripts as the source. A first-round RT-PCR of the TCR CDR3 used the HTBI primer set. TCRdb redid the calling of the multiplex PCR reads with MiXCR, one entry per CDR3 protein. The table shows fewer than 650,000 distinct CDR3 sequences, with around 14% occurring only once. This clonotype originated in a young woman with Graves' hyperthyroidism that later progressed to Graves' ophthalmopathy. This sequence joins TRBV2 and TRBJ2-1; D not certain. The sample taken for sequencing was blood. The CDR3 here is CASSFLGERYNEQFF. The CDR3 DNA is TGTGCCAGCAGCTTTCTAGGAGAGCGCTACAATGAGCAGTTCTTC.